The T cell receptor (beta chain) under discussion was sequenced for a study of spatial heterogeneity in lung cancer. Study-wide background: More than ten raw reads, on average, carried each unique TCR and UMI combination.

Every individual TCR cDNA molecule carried its own unique molecular identifier, which allowed correction of PCR and sequencing errors. Each CDR3 protein is one row after TCRdb ran MiXCR on the 5' RACE reads. The table lists tens of thousands of distinct CDR3 sequences, about 12% of them singletons. Regarding time point: sample taken at primary tumor resection. Trimming removed 8 bases at V and 6 bases at J, with 17 bases between. This CDR3 spans 13 amino acids. Germline-derived CDR1 and CDR2 are DFQATT and SNEGSKA (reference sequence). This sample comprised PBMCs, obtained at surgery. The sequence came from a male donor with early-stage non-small cell lung cancer. The rearrangement joins TRBV20-1 to TRBJ2-1; TRBD1 or TRBD2 may be the D gene (6 bases each). Here the CDR3 DNA reads TGCAGTTCCCGGGGGCTAGTATCCAATGAGCAGTTCTTC. It codes for CSSRGLVSNEQFF.